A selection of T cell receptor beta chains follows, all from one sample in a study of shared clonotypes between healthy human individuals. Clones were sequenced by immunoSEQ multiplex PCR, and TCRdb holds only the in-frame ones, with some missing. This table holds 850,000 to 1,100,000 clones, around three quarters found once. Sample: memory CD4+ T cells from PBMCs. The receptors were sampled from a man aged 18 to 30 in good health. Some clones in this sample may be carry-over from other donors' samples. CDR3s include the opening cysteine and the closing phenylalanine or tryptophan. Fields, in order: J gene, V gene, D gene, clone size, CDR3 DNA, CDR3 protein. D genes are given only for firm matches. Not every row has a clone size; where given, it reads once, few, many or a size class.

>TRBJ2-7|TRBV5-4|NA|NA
TGTGCCAGCAGCTTGGATGGAAGCTCCTACGAGCAGTACTTC
CASSLDGSSYEQYF
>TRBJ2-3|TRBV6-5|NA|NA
TGTGCCAGCAGACAACTAGTCCGCCATACGCAGTATTTT
CASRQLVRHTQYF
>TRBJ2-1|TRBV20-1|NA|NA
TGCAGTGCTAGATTACTCTGGGAGCAGTTCTTC
CSARLLWEQFF
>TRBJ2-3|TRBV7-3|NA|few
TGTGCCAGCAGCCCTAAGGGCCGGGACTCCAACACAGATACGCAGTATTTT
CASSPKGRDSNTDTQYF
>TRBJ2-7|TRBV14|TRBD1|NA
TGTGCCAGCAGCCCACGGACAGGGGGCTCCGAGCAGTACTTC
CASSPRTGGSEQYF
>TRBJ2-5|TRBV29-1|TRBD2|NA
TGCAGCGAGAGGGGACTAGCGAGGGAGACCCAGTACTTC
CSERGLARETQYF
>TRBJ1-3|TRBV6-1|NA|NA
TGTGCCAGCACCCCGGGGTCCCCTGGAAACACCATATATTTT
CASTPGSPGNTIYF
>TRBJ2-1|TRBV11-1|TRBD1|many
TGTGCCAGCAGCCCAGGACAGGCTCGGAATGAGCAGTTCTTC
CASSPGQARNEQFF
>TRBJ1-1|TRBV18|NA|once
TGTGCCAGCTCCCCCAGTTACGCAATGAACACTGAAGCTTTCTTT
CASSPSYAMNTEAFF
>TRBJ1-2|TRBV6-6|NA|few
TGTGCCAGCAGCTCGCCCCCAGGGACGGGCTACACCTTC
CASSSPPGTGYTF
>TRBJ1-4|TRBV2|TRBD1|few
TGTGCCAGAGGGGGCGCAACTAATGAAAAACTGTTTTTT
CARGGATNEKLFF
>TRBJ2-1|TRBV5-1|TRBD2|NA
TGCGCCAGCAGCGGTGGACTAGCGGGGGGCTCCTACAATGAGCAGTTCTTC
CASSGGLAGGSYNEQFF
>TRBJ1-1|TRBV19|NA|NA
TGTGCCAGTAGGTACATTGCTGAAGCTTTCTTT
CASRYIAEAFF
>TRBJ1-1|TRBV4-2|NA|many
TGTGCCAGCAGCCAAGATGGCAGGGGTGACACTGAAGCTTTCTTT
CASSQDGRGDTEAFF
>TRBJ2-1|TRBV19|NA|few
TGTGCCAGTAGTAAAGGCGTCTACAATGAGCAGTTCTTC
CASSKGVYNEQFF
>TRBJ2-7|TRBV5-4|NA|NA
TGTGCCAGCAGTCAAGAGGGTTGGAACGAGCAGTACTTC
CASSQEGWNEQYF
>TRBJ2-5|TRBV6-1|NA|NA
TGTGCCAGCAGTGGGAGACAGGGAGGTTTGGAAGAGACCCAGTACTTC
CASSGRQGGLEETQYF
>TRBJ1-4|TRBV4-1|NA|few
TGCGCCAGCACCCCCGCCCCCCCCAGGCAGGGGATTAATGAAAAACTGTTTTTT
CASTPAPPRQGINEKLFF
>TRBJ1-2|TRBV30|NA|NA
TGTGCCTGGACCTCACCTCGAGGGGGGTTGTACTATGGCTACACCTTC
CAWTSPRGGLYYGYTF
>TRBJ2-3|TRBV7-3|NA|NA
TGTGCCAGCAGCTTAGACGCCCGCACAGATACGCAGTATTTT
CASSLDARTDTQYF
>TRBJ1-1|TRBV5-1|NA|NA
TGCGCCAGCAGCTTGGAAAAATCCGGGGGGAACACTGAAGCTTTCTTT
CASSLEKSGGNTEAFF
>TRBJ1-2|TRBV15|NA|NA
TGTGCCACCAGCAAGAGAGGGGCCCAGGGGACCTTC
CATSKRGAQGTF
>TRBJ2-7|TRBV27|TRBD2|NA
TGTGCCAGCAGTCCCACGCCCGGGACTAGCTCCGGCGAGCAGTACTTC
CASSPTPGTSSGEQYF
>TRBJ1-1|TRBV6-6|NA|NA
TGTGCCAGCAGTTACGGAGTAAGGGAAGCTTTCTTT
CASSYGVREAFF
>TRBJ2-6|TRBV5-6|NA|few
TGTGCCAGCAGCCCAGGGGTGTCTGGGGCCAACGTCCTGACTTTC
CASSPGVSGANVLTF
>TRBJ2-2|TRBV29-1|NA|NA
TGCAGCGGAGGGGACACCGGGGAGCTGTTTTTT
CSGGDTGELFF
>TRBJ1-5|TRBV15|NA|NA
TGTGCCACCACCAAGAGAGAAGGCAGGACCCAGCATTTT
CATTKREGRTQHF
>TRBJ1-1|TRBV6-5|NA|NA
TGTGCCAGCAGTTACTCAGGAGGGGCAGGAACTGAAGCTTTCTTT
CASSYSGGAGTEAFF
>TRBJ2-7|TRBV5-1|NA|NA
TGCGCCAGCAGCGAGCAGGGCTCCTACGAGCAGTACTTC
CASSEQGSYEQYF
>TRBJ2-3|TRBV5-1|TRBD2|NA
TGCGCCAGCAGCTTGGCTAGCGGGCCGGATACGCAGTATTTT
CASSLASGPDTQYF
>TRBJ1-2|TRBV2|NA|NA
TGTGCCAGCAGTATAGGGGGGGGCTATGGCTACACCTTC
CASSIGGGYGYTF
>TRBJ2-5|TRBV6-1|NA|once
TGTGCCAGCAGTGGGGGCAGAGAGACCCAGTACTTC
CASSGGRETQYF
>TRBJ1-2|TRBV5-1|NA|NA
TGCGCCAGCAGCTTGGATCTCCAGGGGATGGGCTACACCTTC
CASSLDLQGMGYTF
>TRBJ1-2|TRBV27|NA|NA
TGTGCCAGCAGTTTAAAGGGGGGTGGGTATGGCTACACCTTC
CASSLKGGGYGYTF
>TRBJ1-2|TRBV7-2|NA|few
TGTGCCAGCAGCTCCCCCCCCGGCGGCTACACCTTC
CASSSPPGGYTF
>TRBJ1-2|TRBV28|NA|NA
TGTGCCAGCAGTTTATCGTTGGGTGCTGGTAACTATGGCTACACCTTC
CASSLSLGAGNYGYTF
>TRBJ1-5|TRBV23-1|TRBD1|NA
TGCGCCAGCCTACTCGGGCGGGACAGACACAATCAGCCCCAGCATTTT
CASLLGRDRHNQPQHF